This is a list of T cell receptor beta chains from one sample in a study of breast tumors, draining lymph nodes, adjacent tissues. TCRdb called the multiplex PCR reads again in MiXCR, with one record for every CDR3 protein. The sample lists about 200,000 distinct CDR3 sequences, around 29% occurring once. The specimen was axillary lymph node tissue. The receptor set was obtained from a female donor with breast cancer. Some clones in this sample may be carry-over from other donors' samples. Both conserved end residues are part of each CDR3. Fields, in order: V gene, clone size, J gene, D gene, CDR3 protein, CDR3 DNA. D genes are given only for firm matches. Clone size appears in some rows only: once, few, many, or a class for an expanded clone.

TRBV7-8	NA	TRBJ2-3	TRBD2	CASSLVTSGRAGYGQYF	TGTGCCAGCAGCTTAGTAACTAGCGGGAGGGCCGGGTATGGGCAGTATTTT
TRBV29-1	many	TRBJ1-2	TRBD1	CSAPGDREGYTF	TGCAGCGCACCCGGTGACAGGGAAGGCTACACCTTC
TRBV5-6	few	TRBJ1-2	NA	CASSLVGADYGYTF	TGTGCCAGCAGCTTGGTAGGGGCTGACTATGGCTACACCTTC
TRBV28	few	TRBJ2-3	NA	CASSPRHRITDTQYF	TGTGCCAGCAGTCCTCGGCACCGAATCACAGATACGCAGTATTTT
TRBV29-1	NA	TRBJ2-5	TRBD2	CSPAAPGGLGETQYF	TGCAGCCCCGCTGCCCCGGGGGGATTAGGAGAGACCCAGTACTTC
TRBV5-8	many	TRBJ2-7	NA	CASSSRQALSYEQYF	TGTGCCAGCAGCAGTCGACAGGCCCTCTCCTACGAGCAGTACTTC
TRBV20-1	many	TRBJ1-2	NA	CSALGLYGYTF	TGCAGTGCTCTGGGACTCTATGGCTACACCTTC
TRBV11-2	many	TRBJ2-5	TRBD1	CASSFRTGQQETQYF	TGTGCCAGCAGCTTCAGGACAGGGCAACAAGAGACCCAGTACTTC
TRBV6-2/TRBV6-3	many	TRBJ1-2	NA	CASSPDSRGTYGYTF	TGTGCCAGCAGCCCCGACAGTAGAGGGACCTATGGCTACACCTTC
TRBV18	NA	TRBJ2-7	NA	CASSPRQGGGYEQYF	TGTGCCAGCTCACCACGTCAGGGAGGCGGCTACGAGCAGTACTTC
TRBV29-1	many	TRBJ2-3	NA	CSVGGSGDRADTQYF	TGCAGCGTTGGGGGGTCGGGGGATCGCGCAGATACGCAGTATTTT
TRBV6-1	NA	TRBJ2-5	TRBD2	CASSERRLAGYQETQYF	TGTGCCAGCAGTGAACGGCGGCTAGCGGGGTACCAAGAGACCCAGTACTTC
TRBV7-2	NA	TRBJ2-7	TRBD1	CASSLDREREQYF	TGCGCCAGCAGCCTGGACAGGGAACGCGAGCAGTACTTC
TRBV5-1	NA	TRBJ1-1	NA	CASSFNQGGRSTEAFF	TGCGCCAGCAGCTTTAACCAGGGAGGGAGGAGCACTGAAGCTTTCTTT
TRBV14	NA	TRBJ2-3	NA	CASSQDVRTTDTQYF	TGTGCCAGCAGCCAAGATGTACGGACCACAGATACGCAGTATTTT
TRBV29-1	many	TRBJ1-3	TRBD1	CSVLPGGSGNTIYF	TGCAGCGTTCTCCCAGGGGGCTCTGGAAACACCATATATTTT
TRBV6-5	many	TRBJ1-5	TRBD1	CASSWDSDQPQHF	TGTGCCAGCAGTTGGGACAGTGATCAGCCCCAGCATTTT
TRBV5-1	NA	TRBJ2-3	TRBD2	CASSWELAGGPSDMQYF	TGCGCCAGCAGCTGGGAGCTAGCGGGAGGGCCTTCGGATATGCAGTATTTT
TRBV3-1	NA	TRBJ2-3	TRBD2	CASSQFSSGGGDTQYF	TGTGCCAGCAGCCAATTTTCTAGCGGGGGGGGAGATACGCAGTATTTT
TRBV5-1	many	TRBJ2-3	NA	CASSLLGQGGGTDTQYF	TGCGCCAGCAGCTTGTTAGGTCAGGGTGGGGGCACAGATACGCAGTATTTT
TRBV29-1	many	TRBJ2-5	TRBD2	CSVAGTSGGGGWATQYF	TGCAGCGTTGCGGGGACTAGCGGGGGGGGGGGGTGGGCGACCCAGTACTTC
TRBV6-2/TRBV6-3	few	TRBJ2-1	TRBD2	CASKTAGGEGYNEQFF	TGTGCCAGCAAAACGGCGGGAGGAGAAGGCTACAATGAGCAGTTCTTC
TRBV11-2	many	TRBJ2-1	TRBD2	CASSLSWGGGFF	TGTGCCAGCAGCCTCTCCTGGGGGGGTGGGTTCTTC
TRBV12-3/TRBV12-4	NA	TRBJ1-1	TRBD1	CASSTSGTGGTEAFF	TGTGCCAGCAGTACATCTGGGACAGGCGGTACTGAAGCTTTCTTT
TRBV6-1	many	TRBJ1-2	TRBD1	CASREYRGTGYTF	TGTGCCAGCAGGGAATACAGGGGGACGGGCTACACCTTC
TRBV5-4	NA	TRBJ2-1	TRBD2	CASSLGLGAYNEQFF	TGTGCCAGCAGCCTGGGACTAGGGGCCTACAATGAGCAGTTCTTC
TRBV30	many	TRBJ1-2	NA	CAWSVRGAGYTF	TGTGCCTGGAGTGTAAGAGGGGCCGGCTACACCTTC
TRBV20-1	NA	TRBJ2-1	NA	CSAGVSGTNVDEQFF	TGCAGTGCGGGGGTATCGGGGACGAATGTCGATGAGCAGTTCTTC
TRBV19	many	TRBJ1-5	NA	CASSPGRSNQPQHF	TGTGCCAGTAGCCCAGGGAGAAGCAATCAGCCCCAGCATTTT